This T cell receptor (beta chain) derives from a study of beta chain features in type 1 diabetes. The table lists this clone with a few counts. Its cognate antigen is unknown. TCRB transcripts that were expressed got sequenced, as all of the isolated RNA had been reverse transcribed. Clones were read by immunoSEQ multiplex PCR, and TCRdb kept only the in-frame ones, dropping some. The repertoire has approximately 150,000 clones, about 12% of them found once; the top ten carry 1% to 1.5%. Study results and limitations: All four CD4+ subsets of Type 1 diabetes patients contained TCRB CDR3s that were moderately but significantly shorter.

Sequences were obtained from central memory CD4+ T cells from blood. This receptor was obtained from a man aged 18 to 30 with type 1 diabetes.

CDR3 sequence (DNA): TGCAGCGTTGAAGATCTGGAGACCCAGTACTTC. As protein: CSVEDLETQYF. This chain links TRBV29-1 with TRBJ2-5; D call uncertain. Germline values: CDR1 SQVTM, CDR2 ANQGSEA. The germline V and J ends were trimmed by 0 bases and 5 bases, with 4 bases remaining between them. The CDR3 loop spans 11 amino acids.